This T cell receptor (beta chain) was sequenced in a study of blood T cell repertoires in COVID-19. For the study at large: The study drew acute and convalescent COVID-19 samples from the United States, Italy and Spain. Sources were T cells, B-cell-depleted T cells, or PBMCs; the material itself was cDNA or gDNA.

V lost 3 bases and J 4 bases, leaving 9 bases between the germline ends. The CDR3 extends over 13 amino acids. The germline CDR1 and CDR2 sequences are LNHDA and SQIVND (reference sequence). The data were produced by immunoSEQ multiplex PCR, yet TCRdb's version contains in-frame clones alone and is incomplete. The data show 60,000 to 85,000 clones, roughly 79% seen once. The chain joins TRBV19 to TRBJ1-2; D is uncertain. The sample consisted of peripheral blood. The source is a man between 65 and 80 years old with acute or convalescent COVID-19. The CDR3 sequence: CASSISGTYGYTF. CDR3 coding DNA: TGTGCCAGTAGTATCTCAGGAACCTATGGCTACACCTTC.